These 15 T cell receptor beta chains originate from one sample sequenced in a study of blood T cell repertoires in COVID-19. TCRdb keeps only in-frame clones here, not all; method: immunoSEQ multiplex PCR. The sample has about 35,000 clones; around 83% are singletons. Sequences were obtained from peripheral blood. Every receptor here comes from a man in his sixties with active or convalescent COVID-19.

The CDR3 spells CASSQDPGEKLFF. CDR3 bases: TGCGCCAGCAGCCAAGATCCAGGGGAAAAACTGTTTTTT. V usage is TRBV4-1 and J usage is TRBJ1-4; D is possibly TRBD1 (5 bases). Trimming stripped 0 bases from V and 8 bases from J, with 7 bases between. The CDR3 extends over 13 amino acids. CDR1 is MGHRA and CDR2 is YSYEKL in the germline V gene.

This chain links TRBV11-2 with TRBJ2-5; TRBD2 agrees at 9 bases. Germline V gives CDR1 SGHAT, CDR2 FQNNGV. The V gene end was trimmed by 6 bases and the J gene end by 5 bases; junction bases not matched to a gene: 7. The length of the CDR3 is 14 residues. CDR3 loop: CASRFSGGGETQYF. CDR3 DNA sequence: TGTGCCAGCAGGTTTAGCGGGGGCGGGGAGACCCAGTACTTC.

About this clone: A junction boundary mismatches the germline segment, possibly from a read error. The gene calls are TRBV19 and TRBJ1-2, with 8 bases matching TRBD1. The CDR3 has 14 residues. Germline V lookup: CDR1 LNHDA, CDR2 SQIVND (reference sequence). This CDR3 reads CTSFHGQGDYGYTF. The CDR3 DNA follows: TGTACCAGTTTTCACGGACAGGGAGACTATGGCTACACCTTC.

The chain has TRBV28 and TRBJ1-1, with 7 positions matching TRBD1. The CDR3 runs 17 residues. Losses at the gene ends were 2 bases for V and 0 bases for J; bases not matched to a gene: 9. Germline values: CDR1 MDHEN, CDR2 SYDVKM. CDR3 amino acids: CASSLSRAGGMNTEAFF. The CDR3 region has the DNA TGTGCCAGCAGTTTAAGCAGGGCAGGGGGAATGAACACTGAAGCTTTCTTT.

The chain is built from TRBV7-2 and TRBJ2-7; TRBD1 might be the D (5 bases). V was clipped by 1 base and J by 0 bases, with 10 bases between them. The germline V gene encodes CDR1 SGHTA and CDR2 FQGNSA. This CDR3 contains 15 residues. CDR3 coding DNA: TGTGCCAGCAGCTTAGAGGCAGGGCCCTCCTACGAGCAGTACGTC. Amino acid sequence: CASSLEAGPSYEQYV.

The V and J genes are TRBV6-5 and TRBJ1-3, with a weak D call TRBD1 (6 bases). This CDR3 comprises 14 residues. The V gene's germline CDR1 is MNHEY and CDR2 SVGAGI. Trimming removed 5 bases at V and 0 bases at J, with 8 bases between. The CDR3 DNA follows: TGTGCCAGCAGTCGGACAGTCTCTGGAAACACCATATATTTT. Its translation is CASSRTVSGNTIYF.

The V call is TRBV4-1, the J call TRBJ2-3, with D possibly being TRBD2 (6 bases). Germline lookup yields CDR1 MGHRA and CDR2 YSYEKL. Deletions cut 2 bases from V and 7 bases from J, with 16 bases between. The CDR3 length is 15 residues. The CDR3 region has the DNA TGCGCCAGCAGCCAACCGACTGGGAGGAGAAATACGCAGTATTTT. It codes for CASSQPTGRRNTQYF.

The chain combines TRBV20-1 with TRBJ2-4; D may be TRBD2 (5 bases). This CDR3 is built from 11 residues. With 6 bases removed from V and 8 bases from J, the gap between germline ends came to 11 bases. The V gene's germline CDR1 is DFQATT and CDR2 SNEGSKA (reference sequence). CDR3 DNA sequence: TGCAGTGCCACCCTCGGGGACATTCAGTACTTC. Translated: CSATLGDIQYF.

The chain is built from TRBV4-1 and TRBJ2-2, with D possibly being TRBD1 (6 bases). Germline CDR1 MGHRA, CDR2 YSYEKL. The CDR3 runs 16 residues. The V end was cut by 0 bases, the J end by 7 bases, with 15 bases between. The CDR3 DNA sequence: TGCGCCAGCAGCCAAGAAAGGGAACAGGGTATCGGGGAGCTGTTTTTT. Protein product: CASSQEREQGIGELFF.

This clone showed up just a few times. V and J are TRBV28 and TRBJ1-4, with a weak D call TRBD1 (6 bases). The length of the CDR3 is 11 residues. Germline V gives CDR1 MDHEN, CDR2 SYDVKM. CDR3 DNA: TGTGCGGGGGGGCTGGGGGAAAAACTGTTTTTT. It specifies CAGGLGEKLFF.

This clone has just a few counts. The chain links TRBV5-5 to TRBJ1-1, with D perhaps TRBD1 (5 bases). The ends were cut back, 3 bases at V and 0 bases at J, with 12 bases in the middle. The CDR3 consists of 15 residues. CDR1 and CDR2 from the germline V gene are SGHKS and YYEKEE (reference sequence). The chain's CDR3 is CASSSWGAVNTEAFF. Written as DNA, the CDR3 is TGTGCCAGCAGCTCGTGGGGCGCGGTGAACACTGAAGCTTTCTTT.

V gene TRBV29-1 combines with J gene TRBJ1-2; D unclear. CDR3 length: 13 residues. With 3 bases removed from V and 4 bases from J, the gap between germline ends came to 12 bases. In germline, CDR1 is SQVTM, CDR2 ANQGSEA. In nucleotides, the CDR3 is TGCAGCGTTGAGCTGTGGGCGTCCTATGGCTACACCTTC. Its protein is CSVELWASYGYTF.

The chain combines TRBV13 with TRBJ1-2, with D perhaps matching TRBD1 (6 bases). The germline V gene has CDR1 PRHDT and CDR2 FYEKMQ (reference sequence). The CDR3 loop spans 15 amino acids. V lost 5 bases and J lost 5, with 18 bases in between. This chain's CDR3 is CASSQGEQGGYGYTF. The DNA for the CDR3 is TGTGCCAGCAGCCAAGGGGAACAGGGTGGGTATGGCTACACCTTC. Supplemented by reference TRBV13 and TRBJ1-2, the full variable domain reads AAGVIQSPRHLIKEKRETATLKCYPIPRHDTVYWYQQGPGQDPQFLISFYEKMQSDKGSIPDRFSAQQFSDYHSELNMSSLELGDSALYFCASSQGEQGGYGYTFGSGTRLTVV.

The chain has TRBV19 and TRBJ2-5; 8 bases are shared with TRBD2. The V and J ends lost 4 bases and 4 bases, in that order; junction bases with no gene match: 8. The germline V gene encodes CDR1 LNHDA and CDR2 SQIVND (reference sequence). The CDR3 extends over 15 amino acids. This CDR3 is CASSRAGVSAETQYF. For the CDR3, the DNA is TGTGCCAGTAGTAGAGCGGGAGTCTCCGCAGAGACCCAGTACTTC.

V and J are TRBV5-1 and TRBJ2-1, with 15 bases aligning to TRBD2. Per the germline V gene, CDR1 is SGHRS and CDR2 is YFSETQ. The CDR3 runs to 17 residues. V dropped 4 bases and J dropped 7; count of bases not matched to a gene: 9. The CDR3 DNA sequence: TGCGCCAGCAGCAAGGGACTAGCGGGAGGAATGACAAATGAGCAGTTCTTC. It yields the protein CASSKGLAGGMTNEQFF.